This T cell receptor (beta chain) was identified in a study of T cell repertoires in ileal Crohn's disease. Study details: Patients had a median 7.9-year disease duration, and approximately 35% were active smokers. Thiopurines (fewer than 12) or anti-TNF agents (more than 17) were given postoperatively to about half. The study, taken as a whole, reports: Clonal expansions were more frequent in active smokers than non-smokers at surgery.

This CDR3 comprises 15 residues. Germline values: CDR1 SGHNT, CDR2 YENEEA. Trimming cost V 8 bases and J 0 bases; bases outside gene matches: 10. Of note for this clone: Its antigen is currently unknown.

Per sample, about 480 nanograms of biopsy DNA were TCRB immunosequenced. Profiled with immunoSEQ multiplex PCR; TCRdb holds only in-frame clones, not every one. This table holds 6,000 to 7,500 clones, 65% to 90% found once. The chain has TRBV11-3 and TRBJ2-7; 7 nucleotides match TRBD1. This TCR was recovered from an adult with Crohn's disease. The source material was ileal tissue. CDR3 amino acids: CASCARQGISYEQYF. DNA of the CDR3: TGTGCCAGCTGCGCGAGACAGGGAATCTCCTACGAGCAGTACTTC.